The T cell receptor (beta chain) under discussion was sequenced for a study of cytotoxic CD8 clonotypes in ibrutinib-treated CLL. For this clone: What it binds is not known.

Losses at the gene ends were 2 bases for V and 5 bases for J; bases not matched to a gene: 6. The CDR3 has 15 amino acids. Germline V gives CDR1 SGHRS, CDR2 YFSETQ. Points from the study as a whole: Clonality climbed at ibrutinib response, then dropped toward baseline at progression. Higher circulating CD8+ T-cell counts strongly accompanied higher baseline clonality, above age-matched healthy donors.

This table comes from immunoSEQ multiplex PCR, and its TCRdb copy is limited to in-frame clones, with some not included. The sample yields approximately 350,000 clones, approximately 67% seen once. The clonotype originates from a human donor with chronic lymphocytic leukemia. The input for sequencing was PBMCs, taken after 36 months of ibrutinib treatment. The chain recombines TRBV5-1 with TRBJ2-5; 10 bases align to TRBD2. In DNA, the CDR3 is TGCGCCAGCAGCTTCGGGGCTAGCGGGAGTGAGACCCAGTACTTC. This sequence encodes CASSFGASGSETQYF.